Shown below are 21 T cell receptor beta chains from a single sample sequenced in a study of control samples from healthy donors and cancer patients. Using immunoSEQ multiplex PCR, the repertoire was profiled, and TCRdb retains in-frame clones only, with some absent. The data contain 150,000 to 200,000 clones, approximately 90% of them singletons. The sample was blood. These receptors were obtained from a man aged 25 to 45 in good health.

This rearrangement joins TRBV5-6 to TRBJ2-1; 7 bases are a match to TRBD1. V shed 5 bases and J 9 bases; nucleotides not matched to a gene: 8. Germline CDR1 is SGHDT and CDR2 is YYEEEE. This CDR3 has 13 residues. The CDR3 coding sequence is TGTGCCAGCAGGAGACAGGGACCGAGTGAGCAGTTCTTC. Amino acids: CASRRQGPSEQFF.

About this clone itself: The same CDR3 is also encoded by other DNA sequences in this sample. The J gene is TRBJ1-4, the V gene TRBV18, with D uncertain. The germline V gene encodes CDR1 KGHSH and CDR2 LQKENI. This CDR3 contains 13 residues. V was clipped by 3 bases and J by 5 bases, with 7 bases between them. CDR3 region: CASSPGQNEKLFF. The CDR3 DNA reads as TGTGCCAGCTCACCCGGTCAGAATGAAAAACTGTTTTTT.

The chain recombines TRBV5-6 with TRBJ1-1; D is undetermined. The CDR3 is made up of 16 amino acids. V lost 2 bases, J lost 1 base, and 15 bases lay in between. Germline V CDR1 and CDR2: SGHDT, YYEEEE. The CDR3 reads CASSLLGNQKNTEAFF. The CDR3 region has the DNA TGTGCCAGCAGCTTATTGGGAAATCAAAAGAACACTGAAGCTTTCTTT.

The chain is built from TRBV29-1 and TRBJ2-1; 12 bases align to TRBD1. This CDR3 is 14 amino acids long. The V segment lost 3 bases and the J segment 9 bases; nucleotides outside the gene matches: 6. Germline V CDR1 and CDR2: SQVTM, ANQGSEA. In nucleotides, the CDR3 is TGCAGCGTTGAGGGGGACAGGGGGCGCCGTGAGCAGTTCTTC. Translation gives CSVEGDRGRREQFF.

The J gene is TRBJ2-7, the V gene TRBV7-9; possible D gene TRBD1, 6 bases. Looked up from germline, CDR1 is SEHNR and CDR2 is FQNEAQ (reference sequence). CDR3 length: 15 amino acids. V lost 5 bases and J lost 3, with 17 bases in between. This CDR3 is CASSQPGQLNYEQYF. Written as DNA, the CDR3 is TGTGCCAGCAGCCAACCGGGACAATTAAACTACGAGCAGTACTTC. The full variable domain, in which reference TRBV7-9 and TRBJ2-7 provide the parts outside the CDR3, is DTGVSQNPRHKITKRGQNVTFRCDPISEHNRLYWYRQTLGQGPEFLTYFQNEAQLEKSRLLSDRFSAERPKGSFSTLEIQRTEQGDSAMYLCASSQPGQLNYEQYFGPGTRLTVT.

The rearrangement links TRBV16 to TRBJ2-1; possible D gene TRBD2, 5 bases. Trimming cost V 4 bases and J 7 bases, with 11 bases left between them. This CDR3 spans 13 amino acids. The germline V gene has CDR1 KGHSY and CDR2 FQNENV. Written as DNA, the CDR3 is TGTGCCAGCAGCCTCACCGGCGGGAATGAGCAGTTCTTC. This codes for CASSLTGGNEQFF. The full variable domain, its missing parts supplied by reference TRBV16 and TRBJ2-1, is GEEVAQTPKHLVRGEGQKAKLYCAPIKGHSYVFWYQQVLKNEFKFLISFQNENVFDETGMPKERFSAKCLPNSPCSLEIQATKLEDSAVYFCASSLTGGNEQFFGPGTRLTVL.

The chain couples TRBV19 to TRBJ2-2, with D possibly matching TRBD2 (6 bases). The CDR3 runs 15 residues. Germline CDR1 is LNHDA and CDR2 is SQIVND (reference sequence). The V end was cut by 7 bases, the J end by 4 bases, with 16 bases between. The CDR3 DNA reads as TGTGCCAGTACAGCCGGGGGACTTTTCACCGGGGAGCTGTTTTTT. Translated, it gives CASTAGGLFTGELFF.

The rearrangement links TRBV5-5 to TRBJ2-2; 8 bases are a match to TRBD2. The CDR3 has 15 amino acids. The germline gives CDR1 SGHKS, CDR2 YYEKEE (reference sequence). The ends lost 4 bases at V and 1 base at J; junction bases unmatched: 3. CDR3 loop: CASSGLAGNTGELFF. CDR3 nucleotide sequence: TGTGCCAGCAGCGGGCTAGCGGGGAACACCGGGGAGCTGTTTTTT.

A single count supports this clone. The V call is TRBV27, the J call TRBJ1-4; 8 bases map to TRBD1. With 6 bases clipped from V and 6 bases from J, the junction kept 18 bases outside the gene matches. The CDR3 sequence is 18 residues long. Germline V gene lookup returns CDR1 MNHEY and CDR2 SMNVEV (reference sequence). CDR3 region: CASRSRTGPLGLDEKLFF. CDR3 nucleotide sequence: TGTGCCAGCAGATCGAGGACAGGGCCTTTGGGCCTGGATGAAAAACTGTTTTTT.

V usage is TRBV12-3 or TRBV12-4 and J usage is TRBJ1-5, with D perhaps TRBD1 (5 bases). The CDR3 extends over 12 amino acids. V lost 5 bases and J 5 bases, leaving 7 bases between the germline ends. The CDR3: CASSPGDQPQHF. Written as DNA, the CDR3 is TGTGCCAGCAGTCCGGGGGATCAGCCCCAGCATTTT.

The chain uses TRBV7-2 and TRBJ2-7; 7 bases fit TRBD1. The J segment lost 7 bases and the V segment lost 3 bases, leaving 6 bases of the junction unmatched. CDR1 is SGHTA and CDR2 is FQGNSA in the germline V gene. The CDR3 length is 13 residues. The CDR3 protein is CASSFSTGREQYF. The CDR3 nucleotides read TGTGCCAGCAGCTTTTCGACAGGGCGGGAGCAGTACTTC.

The CDR3 spells CASSQRGNGYGYTF. The CDR3 DNA reads as TGTGCCAGTAGTCAGCGGGGGAACGGCTATGGCTACACCTTC. The chain joins TRBV19 to TRBJ1-2, with a possible D match to TRBD1 (5 bases). Trimming stripped 5 bases from V and 4 bases from J, with 14 bases between. The CDR3 is 14 residues long. Germline V gene data show CDR1 as LNHDA and CDR2 as SQIVND (reference sequence).

This chain links TRBV7-9 with TRBJ2-3; D unresolved. The germline gives CDR1 SEHNR, CDR2 FQNEAQ (reference sequence). The CDR3 sequence is 15 residues long. The V end was cut by 4 bases, the J end by 1 base, with 12 bases between. The CDR3: CASSSPTPGTDTQYF. The DNA of the CDR3 is TGTGCCAGCAGCTCCCCCACCCCGGGCACAGATACGCAGTATTTT.

The chain links TRBV7-3 to TRBJ1-6; D call uncertain. The CDR3 is 15 residues long. Germline V CDR1 and CDR2: SGHTA, FQGTGA. V lost 4 bases to trimming and J lost 5 bases, with 12 bases between them. This CDR3 reads CASSSATGNNSPLHF. DNA of the CDR3: TGTGCCAGCAGCTCGGCGACGGGTAATAATTCACCCCTCCACTTT.

In nucleotides, the CDR3 is TGCGCCAGCAGCCAAGATCCGATTTACGAGCAGTACTTC. Protein: CASSQDPIYEQYF. The rearrangement uses TRBV4-3 and TRBJ2-7; D remains unclear. Trimming cost V 0 bases and J 4 bases, with 7 bases left between them. Germline V gene data show CDR1 as LGHNA and CDR2 as YSLEER. The CDR3 extends over 13 amino acids.

The CDR3 DNA follows: TGTGCCAGCAGTCTGGACAGGGCAAATCAGCCCCAGCATTTT. This codes for CASSLDRANQPQHF. The V and J genes are TRBV28 and TRBJ1-5, with TRBD1 matching over 8 bases. The trim removed 5 bases at V and 4 bases at J, leaving 4 bases unmatched. The CDR3 is 14 amino acids. Germline V gives CDR1 MDHEN, CDR2 SYDVKM.

The chain couples TRBV11-2 to TRBJ2-7; TRBD1 aligns across 12 bases. After removal of 6 bases from V and 7 bases from J, the junction contained 10 bases not matched to a gene. The CDR3 loop spans 15 amino acids. The germline CDR1 and CDR2 sequences are SGHAT and FQNNGV. The CDR3, as DNA: TGTGCCAGCAGGCACCCGGGACAGGGGGCAGGAGAGCAGTACTTC. Amino acid sequence: CASRHPGQGAGEQYF.

As concerns this clone: The same CDR3 also results from other DNA sequences found in this sample. The chain has TRBV10-3 and TRBJ1-3; D is uncertain. Trimming cost V 10 bases and J 0 bases, with 10 bases left between them. The germline V gene has CDR1 ENHRY and CDR2 SYGVKD. The CDR3 is made up of 13 amino acids. In nucleotides, the CDR3 is TGTGCCAGTCTCGGGTACTCTGGAAACACCATATATTTT. This gives the protein CASLGYSGNTIYF.

V and J are TRBV12-3 or TRBV12-4 and TRBJ1-4, with D unclear. V was trimmed by 3 bases and J by 12 bases, leaving 11 bases between them. The CDR3 runs to 12 residues. The CDR3 DNA reads as TGTGCCAGCAGTTTTGGGCGGAATGAACTGTTTTTT. Translating it yields CASSFGRNELFF.

The chain combines TRBV6-2 or TRBV6-3 with TRBJ2-7, with a possible D match to TRBD2 (6 bases). V gave up 6 bases and J gave up 7 bases, with 13 bases separating them. This CDR3 is 12 amino acids long. In germline, CDR1 is MNHEY, CDR2 SVGEGT. The CDR3 nucleotides read TGTGCCAGCAGCGTACTAGCAGGGGAGCAGTACTTC. It is translated as CASSVLAGEQYF.

V is TRBV7-9 and J is TRBJ2-7, with TRBD2 matching 11 bases. The CDR3 extends over 15 amino acids. V was clipped by 4 bases and J by 6 bases; unmatched bases: 8. In germline, CDR1 is SEHNR, CDR2 FQNEAQ (reference sequence). The CDR3 here is CASSSPTSGAVEQYF. The DNA for the CDR3 is TGTGCCAGCAGCTCCCCGACTAGCGGGGCGGTCGAGCAGTACTTC.